This T cell receptor beta chain stems from a study of CD8 T cells in ankylosing spondylitis (dated by TCRdb to about 2017). For the wider study: The study set out to find disease-linked TCR variants by profiling T cell receptor beta repertoires in ankylosing spondylitis patients and healthy donors. The full study cohort comprised 25 ankylosing spondylitis patients and roughly 110 healthy donors. Peripheral blood was sampled, and synovial fluid was additionally collected from ankylosing spondylitis patients. The study at large found these results: Significant enrichment of the disease-linked clones was reported in matched synovial fluid samples from ankylosing spondylitis patients. Some motif variants had previously been reported in the synovial fluid and blood of reactive arthritis patients, which suggests shared mechanisms of disease initiation. A TCR beta motif made up of fewer than 10 highly homologous amino acid variants appeared to be characteristic of blood from ankylosing spondylitis patients. In peripheral blood, the disease-linked clones were found at relatively low frequencies and had a CD8+ phenotype.

The CDR3 measures 14 amino acids from cysteine to phenylalanine. Left in the record is the CDR3 DNA by itself, 42 bases read in frame from the first base. According to the germline V gene, CDR1 reads LGHNA and CDR2 reads YNFKEQ. V is reduced by 0 bases and J by 5 bases, leaving a spacing of 10 bases between them. This sample was sequenced with an Illumina HiSeq 2500. TCR beta libraries were prepared by quantitative 5'-RACE with molecular barcodes. Under the source paper's analysis protocol: To identify disease-linked TCR variants, a new computational method was used, one built on a probabilistic model of VDJ rearrangement. TCRdb itself trimmed the public reads at Q25 with fastp, ran MiXCR and retained productive beta chains. Rows matching on CDR3 protein sequence are summarized as one entry with the most common DNA and genes. For this entry, the V and J calls and clone size follow TCRdb and not the study's own pipeline. Present in this sample are 200,000 to 300,000 distinct CDR3 sequences, roughly 8.6% of which were seen just once. The ten top clones hold around 6.8% of the sample.

The sample holds many counts of this clonotype. What this receptor recognizes is not known. Per-base qualities were not stored, and no clone one base away is much larger. Sequenced input: blood, either unsorted or a sorted T cell fraction (not recorded which). The clonotype was recovered from a male donor with ankylosing spondylitis or in good health (not recorded which). The rearrangement joined TRBV4-2 to TRBJ1-1, with the D gene call left open. The sequence in DNA is TGTGCCAGCAGCCAAGATGCGGAGAGGACTGAAGCTTTCTTT. Its amino acids are CASSQDAERTEAFF.